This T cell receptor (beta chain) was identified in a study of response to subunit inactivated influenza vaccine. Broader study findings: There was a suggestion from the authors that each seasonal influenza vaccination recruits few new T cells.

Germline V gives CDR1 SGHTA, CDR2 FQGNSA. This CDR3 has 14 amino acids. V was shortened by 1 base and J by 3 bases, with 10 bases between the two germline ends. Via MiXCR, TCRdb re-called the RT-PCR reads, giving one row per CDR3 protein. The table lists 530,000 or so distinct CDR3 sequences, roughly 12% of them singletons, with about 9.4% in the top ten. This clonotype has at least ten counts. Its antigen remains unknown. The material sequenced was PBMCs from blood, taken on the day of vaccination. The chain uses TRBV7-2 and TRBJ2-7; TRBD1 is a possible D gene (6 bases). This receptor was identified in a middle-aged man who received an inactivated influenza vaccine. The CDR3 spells CASSLVMDSYEQYF. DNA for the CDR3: TGTGCCAGCAGCTTAGTAATGGACAGCTACGAGCAGTACTTC.